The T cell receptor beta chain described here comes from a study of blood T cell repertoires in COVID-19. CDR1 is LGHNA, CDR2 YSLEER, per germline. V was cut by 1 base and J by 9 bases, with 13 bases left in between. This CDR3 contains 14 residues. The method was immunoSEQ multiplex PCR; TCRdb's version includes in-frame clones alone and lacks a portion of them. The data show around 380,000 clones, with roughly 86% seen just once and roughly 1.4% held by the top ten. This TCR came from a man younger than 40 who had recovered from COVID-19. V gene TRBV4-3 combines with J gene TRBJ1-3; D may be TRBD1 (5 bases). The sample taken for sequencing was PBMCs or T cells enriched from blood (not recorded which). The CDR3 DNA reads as TGCGCCAGCAGCCAAGGCGGGGCCGGGGGCACCATATATTTT. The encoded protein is CASSQGGAGGTIYF.